The 20 T cell receptor beta chains below all came from one sample that was sequenced in a study of cytomegalovirus exposure and HLA in healthy donors. PCR amplification relied on 60 Vbeta primers (plus 13 Jbeta primers). TCRdb's copy holds only in-frame clones and misses some; the assay was immunoSEQ multiplex PCR. The sample records fewer than 150,000 clones, roughly 85% being singletons. The source material was PBMCs. Receptors originate from a man in his forties or fifties in good health and CMV-seropositive.

This chain links TRBV10-1 with TRBJ1-1; D ambiguous. Looked up from germline, CDR1 is WNHNN and CDR2 is SYGVQD (reference sequence). The V and J ends lost 0 bases and 2 bases respectively, with 13 bases between them. The CDR3 has 16 amino acids. CDR3 in DNA: TGCGCCAGCAGTGAGTCGAGCGTTCGTCCAAACACTGAAGCTTTCTTT. Protein product: CASSESSVRPNTEAFF.

This clone was counted only a few times. The chain carries TRBV4-2 and TRBJ2-1; 8 nucleotides align to TRBD2. With 4 bases clipped from V and 2 bases from J, the junction kept 1 base outside the gene matches. Per the germline V gene, CDR1 is LGHNA and CDR2 is YNFKEQ. The CDR3 is 14 residues long. The chain's CDR3 is CASSPAGAYNEQFF. The DNA of the CDR3 is TGTGCCAGCAGCCCAGCGGGGGCCTACAATGAGCAGTTCTTC.

The rearrangement links TRBV9 to TRBJ1-2, with TRBD1 matching 9 bases. The ends lost 7 bases at V and 5 bases at J; junction bases unmatched: 6. The CDR3 sequence is 13 residues long. In germline, CDR1 is SGDLS, CDR2 YYNGEE. CDR3 amino acids: CASGAGTGYGYTF. The CDR3 DNA is TGTGCCAGCGGAGCCGGGACAGGGTATGGCTACACCTTC.

The V gene is TRBV9, the J gene TRBJ1-3; 10 nucleotides agree with TRBD1. The germline V gene has CDR1 SGDLS and CDR2 YYNGEE. V shed 0 bases and J 4 bases; nucleotides not matched to a gene: 4. The CDR3 is 16 amino acids. The CDR3 DNA reads TGTGCCAGCAGCGTAGGGGGACAGGGGTGGGGAAACACCATATATTTT. This sequence encodes CASSVGGQGWGNTIYF. Based on the CDR3 plus reference TRBV9 and TRBJ1-3, the full variable domain is DSGVTQTPKHLITATGQRVTLRCSPRSGDLSVYWYQQSLDQGLQFLIQYYNGEERAKGNILERFSAQQFPDLHSELNLSSLELGDSALYFCASSVGGQGWGNTIYFGEGSWLTVV.

This rearrangement joins TRBV10-1 to TRBJ2-1; D possibly corresponds to TRBD1 (6 bases). The V end was cut by 0 bases, the J end by 8 bases, with 14 bases between. CDR3 length: 15 amino acids. The germline V gene has CDR1 WNHNN and CDR2 SYGVQD (reference sequence). This CDR3 reads CASSESKAQGDEQFF. The CDR3 nucleotides read TGCGCCAGCAGTGAGTCGAAGGCACAGGGAGATGAGCAGTTCTTC.

The chain links TRBV28 to TRBJ2-5; D may be TRBD2 (7 bases). With 6 bases removed from V and 2 bases from J, the gap between germline ends came to 16 bases. Germline V gene data show CDR1 as MDHEN and CDR2 as SYDVKM. There are 15 residues in the CDR3. CDR3 amino acids: CASSQRGGGQETQYF. The CDR3 region has the DNA TGTGCCAGCAGCCAGAGGGGGGGAGGGCAAGAGACCCAGTACTTC.

This clone was seen just once. The chain is built from TRBV7-3 and TRBJ2-2; D not certain. Germline-derived CDR1 and CDR2 are SGHTA and FQGTGA. This CDR3 has 13 amino acids. V lost 7 bases, J lost 6 bases, and 12 bases lay in between. CDR3: CASTLRSPGELFF. For the CDR3, the DNA is TGTGCCAGCACCCTCCGGTCCCCCGGGGAGCTGTTTTTT.

The V call is TRBV12-5, the J call TRBJ2-7; D may be TRBD2 (7 bases). Trimming left V 2 bases short and J 5 bases short, with 19 bases between. The germline gives CDR1 LGHNT, CDR2 FRNRAP. This CDR3 comprises 16 residues. Written as DNA, the CDR3 is TGTGCTAGTGGTTTGAGTGGGGGGGGGCCCGCCAACGAGCAGTACTTC. It translates to CASGLSGGGPANEQYF.

This chain links TRBV9 with TRBJ2-5; no clear D. V shed 2 bases and J shed 5 bases, with 13 bases lying between them. Germline-derived CDR1 and CDR2 are SGDLS and YYNGEE. The CDR3 loop spans 14 amino acids. The CDR3 nucleotides are TGTGCCAGCAGCGTCCGCGAGGTCCAGGAGACCCAGTACTTC. As protein: CASSVREVQETQYF.

The J gene is TRBJ2-4, the V gene TRBV19, with TRBD2 identical over 12 bases. The trim removed 3 bases at V and 5 bases at J, leaving 8 bases unmatched. CDR3 length: 17 residues. Per the germline V gene, CDR1 is LNHDA and CDR2 is SQIVND (reference sequence). CDR3 coding DNA: TGTGCCAGTAGTATCGGTTCACGACTAGCGGGAGAAAACATTCAGTACTTC. Protein sequence: CASSIGSRLAGENIQYF. Variable domain in full (rest from reference TRBV19 and TRBJ2-4): DGGITQSPKYLFRKEGQNVTLSCEQNLNHDAMYWYRQDPGQGLRLIYYSQIVNDFQKGDIAEGYSVSREKKESFPLTVTSAQKNPTAFYLCASSIGSRLAGENIQYFGAGTRLSVL.

This clone appeared a single time. The V call is TRBV9, the J call TRBJ2-3, with TRBD2 identical over 13 bases. Germline V gene sequence: CDR1 SGDLS, CDR2 YYNGEE. There are 15 residues in the CDR3. V shed 4 bases and J 5 bases; nucleotides not matched to a gene: 4. For the CDR3, the DNA is TGTGCCAGCAGCTCCGGGACTAGCGGGATAGATACGCAGTATTTT. This encodes CASSSGTSGIDTQYF.

CDR3 region: CASSLDPDTEAFF. The CDR3 DNA reads TGTGCCAGCAGCTTAGACCCGGACACTGAAGCTTTCTTT. The chain is built from TRBV11-3 and TRBJ1-1, with no clear D. V was pared by 0 bases and J by 3 bases, with 5 bases between. The CDR3 is made up of 13 amino acids. Germline CDR1 SGHNT, CDR2 YENEEA.

The chain couples TRBV9 to TRBJ2-7; 12 positions match TRBD2. With V trimmed by 4 bases and J by 5 bases, 10 bases remained unmatched. The CDR3 covers 16 residues. CDR1 is SGDLS and CDR2 is YYNGEE in the germline V gene. The CDR3 here is CASSPGLAGPLHEQYF. The CDR3 DNA reads TGTGCCAGCAGCCCCGGACTAGCGGGACCCCTCCACGAGCAGTACTTC.

In DNA, the CDR3 is TGCGCCAGCAGATTAGGGACAGGGGTGAGACGTGAAAAACTGTTTTTT. Amino acids: CASRLGTGVRREKLFF. The chain has TRBV10-2 and TRBJ1-4, with 10 bases lining up with TRBD1. Germline lookup yields CDR1 WSHSY and CDR2 SAAADI. The CDR3 sequence is 16 residues long. The V and J ends lost 6 bases and 7 bases, in that order; junction bases with no gene match: 11.

V and J are TRBV27 and TRBJ1-2; D is unresolved. The CDR3 loop spans 15 amino acids. Trimming removed 5 bases at V and 1 base at J, with 14 bases between. CDR1 is MNHEY and CDR2 is SMNVEV in the germline V gene (reference sequence). CDR3 sequence: CASSPTVTVNYGYTF. CDR3 DNA: TGTGCCAGCAGTCCCACGGTAACAGTTAACTATGGCTACACCTTC.

The chain couples TRBV14 to TRBJ2-3; D gene uncertain. The CDR3 runs 16 residues. The ends were cut back, 5 bases at V and 2 bases at J, with 17 bases in the middle. The germline CDR1 and CDR2 sequences are SGHDN and FVKESK. The CDR3 protein is CASSAYTVEFTDTQYF. CDR3 coding DNA: TGTGCCAGCAGCGCCTATACTGTAGAGTTCACAGATACGCAGTATTTT. Full variable domain (remainder filled in from reference TRBV14 and TRBJ2-3): EAGVTQFPSHSVIEKGQTVTLRCDPISGHDNLYWYRRVMGKEIKFLLHFVKESKQDESGMPNNRFLAERTGGTYSTLKVQPAELEDSGVYFCASSAYTVEFTDTQYFGPGTRLTVL.

This chain links TRBV7-9 with TRBJ2-7, with unresolved D. Germline-derived CDR1 and CDR2 are SEHNR and FQNEAQ (reference sequence). The CDR3 has 11 residues. V was clipped by 4 bases and J by 5 bases, with 6 bases between them. The CDR3 here is CASSSPNEQYF. The CDR3, as DNA: TGTGCCAGCAGCTCCCCTAACGAGCAGTACTTC.

This chain uses TRBV18 with TRBJ1-1, with D uncertain. V was shortened by 6 bases and J by 0 bases, with 11 bases between the two germline ends. There are 14 residues in the CDR3. CDR1 and CDR2 from the germline V gene are KGHSH and LQKENI. The CDR3 protein is CASSREGLNTEAFF. The CDR3 DNA reads as TGTGCCAGCTCCCGGGAGGGATTGAACACTGAAGCTTTCTTT.

The rearrangement uses TRBV10-3 and TRBJ2-7; TRBD1 matches at 9 bases. From germline, CDR1 is ENHRY and CDR2 SYGVKD. This CDR3 is 14 amino acids long. Trimming cost V 4 bases and J 4 bases; bases outside gene matches: 5. CDR3 sequence reads: CAISVRTGAYEQYF. As DNA, the CDR3 is TGTGCCATCAGTGTAAGGACAGGGGCTTACGAGCAGTACTTC.

The rearrangement uses TRBV4-2 and TRBJ2-1, with 7 bases aligning to TRBD2. Per the germline V gene, CDR1 is LGHNA and CDR2 is YNFKEQ. This CDR3 comprises 15 residues. The junction had 9 bases not matched to a gene; V was cut back by 3 bases and J by 7 bases. CDR3 amino acids: CASSQWTREGNEQFF. In nucleotides, the CDR3 is TGTGCCAGCAGCCAGTGGACTAGGGAAGGAAATGAGCAGTTCTTC.